This TCR beta chain was recovered during a study of T cells of healthy individuals. This clonotype was seen a few times. TCRdb ran MiXCR on the 5' RACE reads and lists one entry per CDR3 protein. The sample holds about 82,000 distinct CDR3 sequences, about 5% seen once. Germline V gives CDR1 SGHNT, CDR2 YYREEE (reference sequence). This CDR3 spans 15 amino acids. V lost 3 bases and J lost 4; bases outside the gene matches: 8. The chain uses TRBV5-4 and TRBJ2-3; 7 positions agree with TRBD1. The receptor comes from a female donor in good health. The CDR3 DNA sequence: TGTGCCAGCAGCTCCGGGACAGACGAGGCAGATACGCAGTATTTT. The encoded protein is CASSSGTDEADTQYF.